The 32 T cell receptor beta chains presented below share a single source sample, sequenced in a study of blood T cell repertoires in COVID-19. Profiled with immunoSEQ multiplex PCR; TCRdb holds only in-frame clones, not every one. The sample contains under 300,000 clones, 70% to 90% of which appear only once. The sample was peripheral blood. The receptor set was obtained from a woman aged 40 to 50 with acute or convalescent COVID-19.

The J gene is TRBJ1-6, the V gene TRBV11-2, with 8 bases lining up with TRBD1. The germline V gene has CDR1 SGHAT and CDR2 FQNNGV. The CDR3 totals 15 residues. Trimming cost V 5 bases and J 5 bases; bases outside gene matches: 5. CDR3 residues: CASSIRTGNNSPLHF. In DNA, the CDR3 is TGTGCCAGCAGCATAAGGACAGGGAATAATTCACCCCTCCACTTT.

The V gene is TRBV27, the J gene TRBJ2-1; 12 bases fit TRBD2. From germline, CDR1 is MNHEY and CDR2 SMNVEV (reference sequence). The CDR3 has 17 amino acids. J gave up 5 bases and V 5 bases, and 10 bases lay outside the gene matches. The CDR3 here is CASSPTLGLAGNNEQFF. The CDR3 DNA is TGTGCCAGCAGTCCGACCCTTGGACTAGCGGGGAACAATGAGCAGTTCTTC.

CDR3 loop: CASSVTGALENTEAFF. CDR3 DNA: TGTGCCAGCAGCGTGACAGGGGCGTTAGAGAACACTGAAGCTTTCTTT. The chain employs TRBV5-4 and TRBJ1-1; 8 bases are a match to TRBD1. With 4 bases clipped from V and 1 base from J, the junction kept 9 bases outside the gene matches. The CDR3 runs to 16 residues. Looked up from germline, CDR1 is SGHNT and CDR2 is YYREEE (reference sequence).

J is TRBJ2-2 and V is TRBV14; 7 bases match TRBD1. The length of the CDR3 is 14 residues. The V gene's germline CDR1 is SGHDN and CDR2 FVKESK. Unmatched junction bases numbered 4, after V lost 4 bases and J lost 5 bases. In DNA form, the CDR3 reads TGTGCCAGCAGCCGACAGGGATGGACCGGGGAGCTGTTTTTT. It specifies CASSRQGWTGELFF.

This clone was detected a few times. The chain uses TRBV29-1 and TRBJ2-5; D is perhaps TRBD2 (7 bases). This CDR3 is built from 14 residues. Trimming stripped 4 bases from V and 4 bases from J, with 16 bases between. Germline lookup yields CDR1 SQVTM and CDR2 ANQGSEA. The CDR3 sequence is CSVGGGGRGETQYF. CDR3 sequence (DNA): TGCAGCGTTGGAGGAGGGGGGAGGGGAGAGACCCAGTACTTC. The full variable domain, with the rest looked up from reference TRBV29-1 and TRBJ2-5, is SAVISQKPSRDICQRGTSLTIQCQVDSQVTMMFWYRQQPGQSLTLIATANQGSEATYESGFVIDKFPISRPNLTFSTLTVSNMSPEDSSIYLCSVGGGGRGETQYFGPGTRLLVL.

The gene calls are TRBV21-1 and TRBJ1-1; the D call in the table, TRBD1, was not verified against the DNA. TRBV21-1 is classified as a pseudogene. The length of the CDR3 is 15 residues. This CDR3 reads CASSTPDRENTEAFF. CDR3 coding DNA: TGTGCCAGCAGCACTCCCGACAGGGAGAACACTGAAGCTTTCTTT.

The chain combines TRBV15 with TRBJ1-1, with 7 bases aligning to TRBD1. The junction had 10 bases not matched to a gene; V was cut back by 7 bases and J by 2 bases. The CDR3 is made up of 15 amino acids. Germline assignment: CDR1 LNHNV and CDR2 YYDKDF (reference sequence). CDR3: CATNTIQGPNTEAFF. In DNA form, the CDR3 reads TGTGCCACCAACACGATACAGGGGCCTAACACTGAAGCTTTCTTT. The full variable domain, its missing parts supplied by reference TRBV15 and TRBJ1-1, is DAMVIQNPRYQVTQFGKPVTLSCSQTLNHNVMYWYQQKSSQAPKLLFHYYDKDFNNEADTPDNFQSRRPNTSFCFLDIRSPGLGDTAMYLCATNTIQGPNTEAFFGQGTRLTVV.

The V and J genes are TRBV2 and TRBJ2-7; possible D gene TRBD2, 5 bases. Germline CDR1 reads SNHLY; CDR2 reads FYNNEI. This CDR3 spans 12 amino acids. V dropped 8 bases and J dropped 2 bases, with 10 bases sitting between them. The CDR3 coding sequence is TGTGCCAGCTGTGGGGAGACCTACGAGCAGTACGTC. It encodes CASCGETYEQYV.

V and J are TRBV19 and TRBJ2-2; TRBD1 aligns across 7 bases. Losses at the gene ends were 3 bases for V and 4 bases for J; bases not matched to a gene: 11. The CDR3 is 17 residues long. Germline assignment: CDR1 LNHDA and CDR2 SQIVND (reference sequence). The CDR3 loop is CASSIFYRGGGTGELFF. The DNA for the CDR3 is TGTGCCAGTAGTATTTTTTACAGGGGCGGAGGCACCGGGGAGCTGTTTTTT.

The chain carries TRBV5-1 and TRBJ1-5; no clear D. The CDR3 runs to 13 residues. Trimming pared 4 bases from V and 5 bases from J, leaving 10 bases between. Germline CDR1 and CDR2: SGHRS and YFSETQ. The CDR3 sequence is CASSPEGYQPQHF. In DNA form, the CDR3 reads TGCGCCAGCAGCCCCGAGGGCTATCAGCCCCAGCATTTT.

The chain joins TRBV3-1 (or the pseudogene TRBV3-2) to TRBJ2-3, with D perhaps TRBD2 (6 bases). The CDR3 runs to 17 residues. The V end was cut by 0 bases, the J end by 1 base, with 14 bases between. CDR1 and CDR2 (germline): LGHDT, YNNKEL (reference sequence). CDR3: CASSQDKGTFGTDTQYF. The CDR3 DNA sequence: TGTGCCAGCAGCCAAGATAAAGGGACTTTCGGCACAGATACGCAGTATTTT.

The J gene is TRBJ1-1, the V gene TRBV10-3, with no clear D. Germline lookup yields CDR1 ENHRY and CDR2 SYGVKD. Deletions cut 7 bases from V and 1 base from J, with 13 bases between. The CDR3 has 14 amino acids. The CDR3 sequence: CAITPGGSNTEAFF. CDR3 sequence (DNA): TGTGCCATCACCCCGGGTGGTTCGAACACTGAAGCTTTCTTT.

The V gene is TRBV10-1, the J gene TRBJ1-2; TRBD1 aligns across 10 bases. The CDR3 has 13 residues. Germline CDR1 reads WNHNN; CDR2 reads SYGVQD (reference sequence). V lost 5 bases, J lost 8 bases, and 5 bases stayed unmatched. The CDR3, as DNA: TGCGCCAGCAGTCCCGGGACAGGGGTCGGCTACACCTTC. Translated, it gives CASSPGTGVGYTF.

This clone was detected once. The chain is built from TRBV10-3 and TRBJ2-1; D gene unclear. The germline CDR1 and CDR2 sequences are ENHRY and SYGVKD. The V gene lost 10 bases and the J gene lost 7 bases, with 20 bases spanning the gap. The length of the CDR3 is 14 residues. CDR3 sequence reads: CATSGQGFENEQFF. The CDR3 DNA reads TGTGCCACCTCGGGTCAAGGATTTGAAAATGAGCAGTTCTTC.

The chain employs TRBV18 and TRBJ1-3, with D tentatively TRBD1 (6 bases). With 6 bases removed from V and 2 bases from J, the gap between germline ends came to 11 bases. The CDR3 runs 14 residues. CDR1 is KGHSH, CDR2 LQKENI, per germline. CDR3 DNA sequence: TGTGCCAGCTCCCCAACAGGGCCTGGAAACACCATATATTTT. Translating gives CASSPTGPGNTIYF.

The CDR3 bases are TGTGCCAGCAGCGCGGGGGCAGGGGGCGGACAGCCCCAGCATTTT. It codes for CASSAGAGGGQPQHF. The chain combines TRBV2 with TRBJ1-5, with 8 bases that match TRBD1. CDR3 length equals 15 residues. Trimming cost V 6 bases and J 7 bases; bases outside gene matches: 11. Germline assignment: CDR1 SNHLY and CDR2 FYNNEI.

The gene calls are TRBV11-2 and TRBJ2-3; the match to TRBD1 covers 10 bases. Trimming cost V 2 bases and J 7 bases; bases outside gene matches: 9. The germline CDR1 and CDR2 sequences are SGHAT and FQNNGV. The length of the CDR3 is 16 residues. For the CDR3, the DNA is TGTGCCAGCAGCTTAATACGGGGACAGGGGACTCATACGCAGTATTTT. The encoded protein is CASSLIRGQGTHTQYF. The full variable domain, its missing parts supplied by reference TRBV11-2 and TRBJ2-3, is EAGVAQSPRYKIIEKRQSVAFWCNPISGHATLYWYQQILGQGPKLLIQFQNNGVVDDSQLPKDRFSAERLKGVDSTLKIQPAKLEDSAVYLCASSLIRGQGTHTQYFGPGTRLTVL.

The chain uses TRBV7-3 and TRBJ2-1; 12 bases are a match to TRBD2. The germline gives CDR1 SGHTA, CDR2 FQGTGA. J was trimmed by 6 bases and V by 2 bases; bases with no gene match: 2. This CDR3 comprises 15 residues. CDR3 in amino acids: CASSLLAGGPNEQFF. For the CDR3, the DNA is TGTGCCAGCAGCTTACTAGCGGGGGGGCCCAATGAGCAGTTCTTC.

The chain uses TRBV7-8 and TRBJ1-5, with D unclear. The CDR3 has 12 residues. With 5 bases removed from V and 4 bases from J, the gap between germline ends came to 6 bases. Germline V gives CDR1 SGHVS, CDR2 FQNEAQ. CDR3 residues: CASSNTNQPQHF. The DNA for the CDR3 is TGTGCCAGCAGCAATACAAATCAGCCCCAGCATTTT.

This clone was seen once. CDR3 nucleotides: TGTGCCAGCACCCCTCGGGGAGTAGGCACTGAAGCTTTCTTT. This gives the protein CASTPRGVGTEAFF. The chain links TRBV11-2 to TRBJ1-1; D call uncertain. V was clipped by 7 bases and J by 4 bases, with 16 bases between them. Germline CDR1 is SGHAT and CDR2 is FQNNGV. The CDR3 has 14 residues.

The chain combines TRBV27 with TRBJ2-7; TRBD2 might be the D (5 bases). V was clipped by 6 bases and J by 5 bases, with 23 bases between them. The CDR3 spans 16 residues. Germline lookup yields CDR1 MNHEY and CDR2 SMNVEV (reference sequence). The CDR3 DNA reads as TGTGCCAGCAGCGTCTCGTGGACGGGGTTGAGACACGAGCAGTACGTC. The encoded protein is CASSVSWTGLRHEQYV.

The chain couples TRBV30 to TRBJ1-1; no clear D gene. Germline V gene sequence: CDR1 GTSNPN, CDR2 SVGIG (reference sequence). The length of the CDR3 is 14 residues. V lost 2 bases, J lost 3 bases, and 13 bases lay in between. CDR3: CAWSPGSGDTEAFF. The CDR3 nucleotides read TGTGCCTGGAGTCCGGGGAGCGGGGACACTGAAGCTTTCTTT.

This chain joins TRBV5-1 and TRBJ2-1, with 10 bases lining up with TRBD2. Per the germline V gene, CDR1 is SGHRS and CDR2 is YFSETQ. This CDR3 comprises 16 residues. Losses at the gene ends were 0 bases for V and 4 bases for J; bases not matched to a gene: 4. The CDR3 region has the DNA TGCGCCAGCAGCTTGGTTGCTAGCGGGGGATACAATGAGCAGTTCTTC. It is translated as CASSLVASGGYNEQFF.

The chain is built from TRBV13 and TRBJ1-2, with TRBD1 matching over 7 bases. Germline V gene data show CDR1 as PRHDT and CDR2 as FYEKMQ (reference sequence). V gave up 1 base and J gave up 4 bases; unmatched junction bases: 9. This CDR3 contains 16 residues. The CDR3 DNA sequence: TGTGCCAGCAGCTTAGAGCGGACAGGAGTTCCCTATGGCTACACCTTC. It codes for CASSLERTGVPYGYTF.

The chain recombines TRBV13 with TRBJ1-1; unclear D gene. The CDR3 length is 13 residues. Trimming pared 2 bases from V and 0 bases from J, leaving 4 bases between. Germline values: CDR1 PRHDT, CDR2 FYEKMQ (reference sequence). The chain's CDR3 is CASSLTLNTEAFF. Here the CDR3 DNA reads TGTGCCAGCAGCTTAACTCTGAACACTGAAGCTTTCTTT.

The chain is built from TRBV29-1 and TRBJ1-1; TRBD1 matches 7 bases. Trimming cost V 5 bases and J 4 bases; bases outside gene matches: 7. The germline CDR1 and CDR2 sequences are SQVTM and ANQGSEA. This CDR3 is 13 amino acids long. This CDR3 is CSVLQGRGTEAFF. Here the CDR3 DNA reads TGCAGCGTTCTACAGGGGAGAGGCACTGAAGCTTTCTTT.

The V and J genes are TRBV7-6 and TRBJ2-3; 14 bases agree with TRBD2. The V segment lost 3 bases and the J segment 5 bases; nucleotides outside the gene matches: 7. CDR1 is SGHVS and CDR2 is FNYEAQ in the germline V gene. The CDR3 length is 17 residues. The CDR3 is CASSLATSGGAGDTQYF. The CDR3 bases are TGTGCCAGCAGCTTGGCGACTAGCGGGGGGGCCGGAGATACGCAGTATTTT.

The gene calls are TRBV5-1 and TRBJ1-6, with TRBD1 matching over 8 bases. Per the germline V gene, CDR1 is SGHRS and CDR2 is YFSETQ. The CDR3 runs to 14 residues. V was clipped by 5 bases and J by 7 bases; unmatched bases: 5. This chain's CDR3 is CASSPDRGNSPLHF. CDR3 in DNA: TGCGCCAGCAGTCCCGACAGGGGCAATTCACCCCTCCACTTT.

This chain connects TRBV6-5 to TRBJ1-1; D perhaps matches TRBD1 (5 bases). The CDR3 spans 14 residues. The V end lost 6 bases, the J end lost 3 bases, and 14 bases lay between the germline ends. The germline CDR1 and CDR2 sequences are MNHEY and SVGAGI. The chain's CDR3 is CASSRGRGDTEAFF. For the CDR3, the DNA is TGTGCCAGCAGCCGTGGGAGGGGTGACACTGAAGCTTTCTTT.

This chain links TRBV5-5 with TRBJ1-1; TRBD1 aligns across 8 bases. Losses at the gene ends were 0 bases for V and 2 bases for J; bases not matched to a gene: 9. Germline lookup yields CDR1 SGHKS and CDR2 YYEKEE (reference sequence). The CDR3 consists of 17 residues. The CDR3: CASSLAEGQGVNTEAFF. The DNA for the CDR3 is TGTGCCAGCAGCTTGGCCGAAGGACAGGGTGTAAACACTGAAGCTTTCTTT. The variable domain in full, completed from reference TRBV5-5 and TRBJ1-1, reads DAGVTQSPTHLIKTRGQQVTLRCSPISGHKSVSWYQQVLGQGPQFIFQYYEKEERGRGNFPDRFSARQFPNYSSELNVNALLLGDSALYLCASSLAEGQGVNTEAFFGQGTRLTVV.

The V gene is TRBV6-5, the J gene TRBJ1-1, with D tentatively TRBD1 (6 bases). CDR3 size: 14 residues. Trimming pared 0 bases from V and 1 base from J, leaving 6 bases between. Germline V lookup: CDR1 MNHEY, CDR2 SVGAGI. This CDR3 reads CASSYSQGNTEAFF. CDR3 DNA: TGTGCCAGCAGTTACTCACAGGGGAACACTGAAGCTTTCTTT.

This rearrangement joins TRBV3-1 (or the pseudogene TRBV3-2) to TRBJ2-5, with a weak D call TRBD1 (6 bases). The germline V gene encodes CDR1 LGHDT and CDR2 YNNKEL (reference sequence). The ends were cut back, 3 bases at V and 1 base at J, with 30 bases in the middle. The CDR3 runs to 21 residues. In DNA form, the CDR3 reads TGTGCCAGCAGCCATTCCAGCCGACAGGCTTTCTATAAAGAGCTCCAAGAGACCCAGTACTTC. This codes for CASSHSSRQAFYKELQETQYF.